The 32 T cell receptor beta chains listed next were all sequenced from one sample in a study of response to subunit inactivated influenza vaccine. TCRdb analysed the RT-PCR reads with MiXCR anew, one entry per CDR3 protein. The table shows more than 550,000 distinct CDR3 sequences, with roughly 12% occurring only once. The starting material was PBMCs from blood, obtained on the day of vaccination. These receptors were obtained from a man aged 50-60 years who received an inactivated influenza vaccine.

This clonotype appeared a few times. The chain employs TRBV7-8 and TRBJ2-2; 9 bases align to TRBD2. J lost 0 bases, V lost 0 bases, and 5 bases had no gene match. The CDR3 is made up of 18 amino acids. Germline V gene data show CDR1 as SGHVS and CDR2 as FQNEAQ. The CDR3 loop is CASSLAPSGTANTGELFF. The CDR3 nucleotides are TGTGCCAGCAGCTTAGCCCCTAGCGGGACGGCGAACACCGGGGAGCTGTTTTTT.

This clonotype was detected a few times. The gene calls are TRBV6-1 and TRBJ2-3; the D is unclear. The germline CDR1 and CDR2 sequences are MNHNS and SASEGT. The CDR3 length is 15 residues. V was cut by 3 bases and J by 0 bases, with 10 bases left in between. CDR3 sequence (DNA): TGTGCCAGCAGTGAGGGCCCGCTAAGCACAGATACGCAGTATTTT. Protein product: CASSEGPLSTDTQYF.

This clonotype was seen at least ten times. J is TRBJ2-5 and V is TRBV10-3; tentatively, D is TRBD2 (6 bases). Germline loops: CDR1 ENHRY, CDR2 SYGVKD. CDR3 length: 13 residues. V lost 7 bases, J lost 7 bases, and 16 bases lay in between. The CDR3 spells CAITGDPQVTQYF. CDR3 sequence (DNA): TGTGCCATCACGGGGGACCCCCAGGTGACCCAGTACTTC.

The chain recombines TRBV7-2 with TRBJ2-5; D uncertain. CDR1 is SGHTA and CDR2 is FQGNSA in the germline V gene. Trimming cost V 5 bases and J 5 bases, with 12 bases left between them. CDR3 length equals 13 residues. The CDR3 DNA reads as TGTGCCAGCAGCGTAGGCGAACTGGAGACCCAGTACTTC. Protein: CASSVGELETQYF. Variable domain in full (rest from reference TRBV7-2 and TRBJ2-5): GAGVSQSPSNKVTEKGKDVELRCDPISGHTALYWYRQSLGQGLEFLIYFQGNSAPDKSGLPSDRFSAERTGGSVSTLTIQRTQQEDSAVYLCASSVGELETQYFGPGTRLLVL.

The rearrangement uses TRBV3-1 and TRBJ2-5, with 11 nucleotides matching TRBD2. In germline, CDR1 is LGHDT, CDR2 YNNKEL (reference sequence). The CDR3 consists of 17 residues. V dropped 2 bases and J dropped 4; count of bases not matched to a gene: 9. The CDR3, as DNA: TGTGCCAGCAGCCAAAGTGTAGCGGGGGGGCTTTTAGAGACCCAGTACTTC. Its translation is CASSQSVAGGLLETQYF.

Comments on this clonotype: The junction does not match germline at one end; this may be a read error. The chain is built from TRBV20-1 and TRBJ2-3, with 15 bases aligning to TRBD2. The CDR3 totals 16 residues. Germline V gene sequence: CDR1 DFQATT, CDR2 SNEGSKA (reference sequence). This chain's CDR3 is CCARDWTSGRAVTQYF. The CDR3 nucleotides are TGCTGTGCTAGGGACTGGACTAGCGGGAGGGCCGTTACGCAGTATTTT.

The chain couples TRBV12-3 or TRBV12-4 to TRBJ1-4; D uncertain. The V and J ends lost 0 bases and 3 bases respectively, with 8 bases between them. CDR3 size: 15 residues. The CDR3 nucleotides read TGTGCCAGCAGTTTAGCGAGGGTAGCTAATGAAAAACTGTTTTTT. It yields the protein CASSLARVANEKLFF.

The sample holds a few counts of this clonotype. The gene calls are TRBV20-1 and TRBJ2-1; the match to TRBD2 covers 7 bases. The trim removed 3 bases at V and 6 bases at J, leaving 20 bases unmatched. This CDR3 comprises 18 residues. CDR1 is DFQATT and CDR2 is SNEGSKA in the germline V gene (reference sequence). CDR3 DNA: TGCAGTGCTAGCGGTCTGGCTAGCGGACCCCTGCTGGGCAATGAGCAGTTCTTC. It encodes CSASGLASGPLLGNEQFF.

The table lists this clonotype with a few counts. The chain couples TRBV24-1 to TRBJ2-1, with 7 bases identical to TRBD2. This CDR3 is 16 amino acids long. Germline V lookup: CDR1 KGHDR, CDR2 SFDVKD. Trimming removed 3 bases from V and 9 bases from J; junction bases left unmatched: 13. The CDR3 DNA is TGTGCCACCAGTGATAGGGTTAAGCGGGAAGGGGTTGAGCAGTTCTTC. Translation gives CATSDRVKREGVEQFF.

This clonotype was seen ten or more times. This chain connects TRBV6-1 to TRBJ2-7, with 10 bases aligning to TRBD1. From germline, CDR1 is MNHNS and CDR2 SASEGT. The CDR3 runs 16 residues. The junction had 6 bases not matched to a gene; V was cut back by 4 bases and J by 0 bases. CDR3 in DNA: TGTGCCAGCAGTGCCTCGGACAGGGGGAGCTCCTACGAGCAGTACTTC. Protein product: CASSASDRGSSYEQYF.

This clonotype occurred a few times. The CDR3 nucleotides read TGCAGCGTTGGCGTAGGAGAGACCCAGTACTTC. This gives the protein CSVGVGETQYF. V gene TRBV29-1 combines with J gene TRBJ2-5, with D hard to call. Trimming pared 4 bases from V and 4 bases from J, leaving 7 bases between. The CDR3 has 11 amino acids. Germline lookup yields CDR1 SQVTM and CDR2 ANQGSEA.

This clonotype turned up a few times. The chain is built from TRBV6-2 or TRBV6-3 and TRBJ1-4, with D tentatively TRBD1 (5 bases). Trimming shortened V by 5 bases and J by 2 bases, and 9 bases separated the two germline ends. Germline CDR1 and CDR2: MNHEY and SVGEGT. The CDR3 sequence is 14 residues long. The CDR3 DNA reads as TGTGCCAGCAGTCGGGACGGGACTAATGAAAAACTGTTTTTT. It yields the protein CASSRDGTNEKLFF.

This rearrangement joins TRBV7-2 to TRBJ2-3; TRBD2 aligns across 7 bases. The CDR3 has 15 residues. Germline V gene data show CDR1 as SGHTA and CDR2 as FQGNSA. The V segment lost 3 bases and the J segment 4 bases; nucleotides outside the gene matches: 7. CDR3: CASSFNGGRADTQYF. DNA for the CDR3: TGTGCCAGCAGCTTTAATGGGGGGAGGGCAGATACGCAGTATTTT. The variable domain in full, completed from reference TRBV7-2 and TRBJ2-3, reads GAGVSQSPSNKVTEKGKDVELRCDPISGHTALYWYRQSLGQGLEFLIYFQGNSAPDKSGLPSDRFSAERTGGSVSTLTIQRTQQEDSAVYLCASSFNGGRADTQYFGPGTRLTVL.

In its sample, this clonotype was seen many times. The chain joins TRBV7-2 to TRBJ2-7, with 9 bases that match TRBD1. Germline CDR1 and CDR2: SGHTA and FQGNSA. J lost 4 bases, V lost 2 bases, and 6 bases had no gene match. The CDR3 covers 15 residues. The CDR3 sequence is CASSLSVGQGYEQYF. The CDR3 region has the DNA TGTGCCAGCAGCTTAAGCGTGGGACAGGGTTACGAGCAGTACTTC.

The V call is TRBV7-2, the J call TRBJ2-1; D is uncertain. Per the germline V gene, CDR1 is SGHTA and CDR2 is FQGNSA. Between the trimmed V and J ends, which lost 7 bases and 9 bases, there was a span of 13 bases. The CDR3 extends over 12 amino acids. CDR3 in amino acids: CASTSAPGEQFF. The CDR3 bases are TGTGCCAGCACCTCAGCTCCAGGTGAGCAGTTCTTC.

This sequence joins TRBV7-9 and TRBJ2-5; possible D gene TRBD2, 5 bases. This CDR3 region has 17 residues. Germline CDR1 and CDR2: SEHNR and FQNEAQ (reference sequence). Between the trimmed V and J ends, which lost 0 bases and 3 bases, there was a span of 17 bases. CDR3 sequence (DNA): TGTGCCAGCAGCTTAGCGACGGCCACTAGAAGGAAAGAGACCCAGTACTTC. This gives the protein CASSLATATRRKETQYF.

The chain links TRBV7-6 to TRBJ1-6; 7 positions match TRBD1. Trimming removed 4 bases from V and 7 bases from J; junction bases left unmatched: 7. Per germline, CDR1 SGHVS and CDR2 FNYEAQ. The CDR3 has 15 residues. The CDR3 nucleotides are TGTGCCAGCAGCTCCCTCAGGGGGTTGAATTCACCCCTCCACTTT. Its protein product is CASSSLRGLNSPLHF.

This clonotype was seen a handful of times. This CDR3 is CASSYAFLASSSGNTIYF. CDR3 sequence (DNA): TGTGCCAGCAGTTACGCCTTTCTTGCGAGTTCGTCTGGAAACACCATATATTTT. V usage is TRBV6-2 or TRBV6-3 and J usage is TRBJ1-3; no definite D call. From germline, CDR1 is MNHEY and CDR2 SVGEGT. V was clipped by 2 bases and J by 1 base, with 18 bases between them. The CDR3 totals 18 residues.

This clonotype has a handful of counts. The rearrangement links TRBV7-3 to TRBJ2-2; TRBD1 is a possible D gene (5 bases). The CDR3 spans 15 residues. Trimming took off 1 base at V and 5 bases at J, with 11 bases between the two ends. CDR1 and CDR2 (germline): SGHTA, FQGTGA. CDR3 sequence reads: CASSLNWQGTGELFF. The CDR3 DNA follows: TGTGCCAGCAGCTTAAATTGGCAGGGAACCGGGGAGCTGTTTTTT.

V is TRBV4-3 and J is TRBJ2-6; no clear D. V was trimmed by 1 base and J by 1 base, leaving 8 bases between them. CDR3 length equals 16 residues. The germline V gene encodes CDR1 LGHNA and CDR2 YSLEER. The CDR3 DNA follows: TGCGCCAGCAGCCAAGGCATGATGTCTGGGGCCAACGTCCTGACTTTC. This translates into CASSQGMMSGANVLTF.

V and J are TRBV4-3 and TRBJ1-5; no definite D call. This CDR3 comprises 14 residues. Trimming cost V 0 bases and J 4 bases, with 7 bases left between them. CDR1 LGHNA and CDR2 YSLEER come from the germline V gene. The CDR3 region has the DNA TGCGCCAGCAGCCAAGATCAGACTAATCAGCCCCAGCATTTT. Its translation is CASSQDQTNQPQHF.

There are many counts of this clonotype. The V call is TRBV10-3, the J call TRBJ1-4; D not resolved. The CDR3 runs 17 residues. Germline assignment: CDR1 ENHRY and CDR2 SYGVKD. The V and J ends lost 0 bases and 6 bases respectively, with 17 bases between them. CDR3 in DNA: TGTGCCATCAGTGAGTCGTCATCGACACCCGGAGATGAAAAACTGTTTTTT. Amino acid sequence: CAISESSSTPGDEKLFF.

This clonotype turned up a few times. This chain joins TRBV5-1 and TRBJ1-1; TRBD1 matches at 9 bases. The V segment lost 3 bases and the J segment 0 bases; nucleotides outside the gene matches: 6. CDR3 length equals 16 residues. Germline assignment: CDR1 SGHRS and CDR2 YFSETQ. The CDR3 nucleotides are TGCGCCAGCAGCTCCGGACAGGGGCACATGAACACTGAAGCTTTCTTT. Translating gives CASSSGQGHMNTEAFF.

Comment on this clonotype: Germline is not matched at one junction end, which may reflect a read error. V usage is TRBV4-1 and J usage is TRBJ2-3; 12 bases are shared with TRBD2. Looked up from germline, CDR1 is MGHRA and CDR2 is YSYEKL. The CDR3 sequence is 17 residues long. The CDR3 DNA reads as TGTGCCAGGGGCCCTGGACTAGCGGGATCTAGCACAGATACGCAGTATTTT. It codes for CARGPGLAGSSTDTQYF.

The table lists this clonotype with a few counts. The gene calls are TRBV24-1 and TRBJ2-1; 11 bases align to TRBD2. Trimming at V came to 4 bases and at J to 5 bases, leaving 9 bases not matched to a gene. The germline V gene has CDR1 KGHDR and CDR2 SFDVKD. The CDR3 extends over 17 amino acids. The CDR3, as DNA: TGTGCCACCAGTGACCCACGCCCGGGACTAGCGGACAATGAGCAGTTCTTC. It encodes CATSDPRPGLADNEQFF.

This clonotype was counted ten times or more. The V gene is TRBV9, the J gene TRBJ2-2; maybe TRBD2 (6 bases). From germline, CDR1 is SGDLS and CDR2 YYNGEE. Trimming took off 3 bases at V and 8 bases at J, with 20 bases between the two ends. This CDR3 spans 16 amino acids. For the CDR3, the DNA is TGTGCCAGCAGCGGCGGGGCTAGGAGGACTGGGGGGGAGCTGTTTTTT. As protein: CASSGGARRTGGELFF.

This clonotype has only a few counts. J is TRBJ2-7 and V is TRBV21-1; the tabulated D call, TRBD2, remains unverified against the DNA. TRBV21-1 is noted as a pseudogene. The CDR3 spans 14 residues. For the CDR3, the DNA is TGTGCCAGCAGCAAAAGCGGGAGGGCCGGCGAGCAGTACTTC. This sequence encodes CASSKSGRAGEQYF.

The chain joins TRBV6-1 to TRBJ2-7; weak D call: TRBD1 (5 bases). The germline V gene encodes CDR1 MNHNS and CDR2 SASEGT. There are 13 residues in the CDR3. V lost 6 bases and J lost 3, with 12 bases in between. Here the CDR3 reads CASSQGAGYEQYF. The CDR3 region has the DNA TGTGCCAGCAGCCAGGGTGCCGGCTACGAGCAGTACTTC.

This chain connects TRBV28 to TRBJ1-2; D is possibly TRBD1 (5 bases). Trimming removed 5 bases at V and 0 bases at J, with 13 bases between. The CDR3 sequence is 15 residues long. The germline CDR1 and CDR2 sequences are MDHEN and SYDVKM. CDR3 amino acids: CASSPRQNTNYGYTF. CDR3 sequence (DNA): TGTGCCAGCAGTCCCCGACAGAATACTAACTATGGCTACACCTTC.

The genes are TRBV28 and TRBJ2-5; the D is unclear. This CDR3 region has 16 residues. V was pared by 6 bases and J by 4 bases, with 21 bases between. The germline CDR1 and CDR2 sequences are MDHEN and SYDVKM. In DNA, the CDR3 is TGTGCCAGCAGGCTCCGGGTTTTCGATCCCGGAGAGACCCAGTACTTC. Its translation is CASRLRVFDPGETQYF. Looking up the rest from reference TRBV28 and TRBJ2-5 gives the full variable domain: DVKVTQSSRYLVKRTGEKVFLECVQDMDHENMFWYRQDPGLGLRLIYFSYDVKMKEKGDIPEGYSVSREKKERFSLILESASTNQTSMYLCASRLRVFDPGETQYFGPGTRLLVL.

This clonotype was observed a few times. The CDR3, as DNA: TGTGCCAGCAGAATAGCGGCTACCTACGAGCAGTACTTC. Protein sequence: CASRIAATYEQYF. V gene TRBV6-1 combines with J gene TRBJ2-7, with D tentatively TRBD2 (6 bases). V was shortened by 6 bases and J by 2 bases, with 11 bases between the two germline ends. Germline V gives CDR1 MNHNS, CDR2 SASEGT. The CDR3 totals 13 residues.

This clonotype has a count of ten or more. This chain's CDR3 is CASSFGRTGELFF. The CDR3 DNA reads as TGTGCCAGCAGTTTTGGGAGGACCGGGGAGCTGTTTTTT. The chain links TRBV27 to TRBJ2-2, with TRBD2 as a possible D gene (6 bases). V gave up 3 bases and J gave up 5 bases, with 7 bases separating them. This CDR3 has 13 amino acids. Germline loops: CDR1 MNHEY, CDR2 SMNVEV (reference sequence).